This TCR beta chain was observed in a study of blood T cells in healthy people across ages (dated by TCRdb to between 2014 and 2017). Turning to the overall study: Template switching captured roughly one uniquely barcoded TCR beta cDNA molecule per two T cells in model experiments. The donors were divided into four age groups: young (average around 15 years), middle-aged (approximately 41), aged (approximately 62) and long-lived (about 80). The study analyzed two additional independent replicas of 1 million unique cDNA reads from the same blood draw for two donors, one aged 18 to 30 and one aged 80 or older. The study measured age-related changes in TCR beta repertoire diversity using deep sequencing normalized with unique cDNA molecular identifiers. Donors of different ages were randomly distributed across sequencing lanes to avoid experimental bias.

The paper's findings and limits, for the study overall: A strong correlation was found between observed TCR beta diversity and the percentage of naive T cells measured by flow cytometry. Conclusive comparison of naive and antigen-experienced compartments was prevented by the profiling of bulk unsorted PBMCs. Because donor CMV infection status was unknown, age-related changes in expanded clonotypes were potentially confounded. As age increased, observed TCR beta diversity per million T cells dropped in a roughly linear way, and a significant reduction was already evident by age 40. Compared with the aged group, the long-lived group had more naive CD4+ T cells, fewer expanded clones and increased TCR diversity, suggesting age selection. Estimates of total diversity based on one million sequenced T cells were considered lower bounds and underestimates.

To prepare the library, 5' RACE was applied. Sequencing instrument: Illumina HiSeq 2500. A second about 7 to 12 cycle PCR used a sample-barcoded 5' primer and a J-beta primer mix. Each TCR beta cDNA molecule received a unique molecular identifier from a template-switch 5' adaptor carrying 12 random nucleotides. Each sample yielded at least 2.5 million CDR3-containing paired-end reads. First-strand cDNA synthesis was performed from all RNA using the Mint cDNA synthesis kit, with priming by a TRBC-specific oligonucleotide. All cDNA was treated with uracil-DNA glycosylase and then went through a first 18-cycle PCR with the universal primers M1SS and BC2_uni_R. The authors' analysis ran thus. Normalization of each sample was performed by random selection of 1 million high-quality reads, each carrying a distinct molecular identifier. Reads sharing molecular identifiers were discarded rather than binned into consensus sequences. MiTCR, with a Q25 quality threshold and the strictest error-elimination algorithm, was used for CDR3 identification, clonotype clustering and error correction. A nonparametric unseen species model with Euler transformation was used to estimate lower-bound total TCR beta diversity. TCRdb reprocessed the public reads (quality trimming at Q25 with fastp, clone calling with MiXCR) and kept in-frame beta chains. Each entry merges the rows of one CDR3 protein and shows their most common DNA and genes. The V and J calls follow TCRdb's processing rather than the paper's. This sample has 600,000 to 650,000 distinct CDR3 sequences in its table, and roughly 58% of those were observed once. The ten largest clones add up to 30% to 40% of the sample.

Comment on this clonotype: Its antigen remains undetermined. Nothing much larger sits one base from this clone, and base qualities are not available.

CDR1 is given as SGHRS and CDR2 as YFSETQ, both from the germline V gene. The CDR3, cysteine through phenylalanine, is 12 amino acids long. Solely the CDR3 DNA is kept, with 36 bases framed from the first base. V and J are truncated by 7 bases and 5 bases respectively, leaving an intervening sequence of 12 bases. Systemically healthy Caucasian individuals from Russia, 35 to 50 in total and aged roughly 6 to 100 years, were included as donors. About 10 milliliters of peripheral blood were collected from each donor into EDTA-treated Vacutainer tubes. PBMCs were isolated by Ficoll-Paque density-gradient centrifugation, with at least 6 million obtained per sample. Trizol reagent was used to extract total RNA from the PBMCs, yielding at least 5.5 micrograms per sample. For every donor, an aliquot of PBMCs went through flow cytometry to measure the percentages of naive CD45RAhigh/CD27high T cells.

This sequence originates from a man aged 55 to 70 in good health. Here the chain combines TRBV5-1 and TRBJ2-5; perhaps TRBD1 is the D gene, with 6 bases matching. Sequencing was performed on blood. The DNA sequence follows: TGCGCCAGCGCAGGCCAGGGGGAGACCCAGTACTTC. It translates as CASAGQGETQYF.